This is a list of T cell receptor beta chains from one sample in a study of blood T cell repertoires in COVID-19. Some clones are missing from TCRdb's copy, which holds only in-frame ones; the method was immunoSEQ multiplex PCR. Here the sample spans some 390,000 clones, roughly nine tenths being singletons. Sequencing input: PBMCs or T cells enriched from blood (not recorded which). All receptors come from a man in his thirties or forties who had recovered from COVID-19. The CDR3 runs from the conserved cysteine through the conserved F or W. D genes are given only for firm matches. Where a row states a size, it is once, few, many or the class of an expanded clone; other rows omit it.

clone_size: once
d_call: TRBD1
j_call: TRBJ1-2
v_call: TRBV13
cdr3_aa: CASSRGQNYGYTF
cdr3_nt: TGTGCCAGCAGCCGGGGACAGAACTATGGCTACACCTTC

clone_size: once
d_call: TRBD2
j_call: TRBJ2-3
v_call: TRBV5-5
cdr3_aa: CASSRGLAGVTDTQYF
cdr3_nt: TGTGCCAGCAGCCGGGGACTAGCGGGAGTAACAGATACGCAGTATTTT

clone_size: once
d_call: .
j_call: TRBJ1-4
v_call: TRBV2
cdr3_aa: CASSRGQSTNEKLFF
cdr3_nt: TGTGCCAGCAGCCGGGGACAATCAACTAATGAAAAACTGTTTTTT

clone_size: .
d_call: TRBD2
j_call: TRBJ2-1
v_call: TRBV19
cdr3_aa: CASSITSGSQFF
cdr3_nt: TGTGCCAGTAGTATAACTAGCGGGAGTCAGTTCTTC

clone_size: .
d_call: .
j_call: TRBJ2-1
v_call: TRBV29-1
cdr3_aa: CSVENQGGSDEQFF
cdr3_nt: TGCAGCGTTGAAAACCAGGGTGGTTCGGATGAGCAGTTCTTC

clone_size: .
d_call: .
j_call: TRBJ1-5
v_call: TRBV6-4
cdr3_aa: CASSAQGGQPQHF
cdr3_nt: TGTGCCAGCAGTGCGCAGGGAGGACAGCCCCAGCATTTT

clone_size: .
d_call: .
j_call: TRBJ2-3
v_call: TRBV2
cdr3_aa: CALRALTEGTDTQYF
cdr3_nt: TGTGCCCTCAGAGCGTTGACAGAAGGCACAGATACGCAGTATTTT

clone_size: .
d_call: .
j_call: TRBJ1-6
v_call: TRBV18
cdr3_aa: CASSPPYSKNSPLHF
cdr3_nt: TGTGCCAGCTCACCACCGTACTCAAAAAATTCACCCCTCCACTTT

clone_size: .
d_call: .
j_call: TRBJ1-1
v_call: TRBV18
cdr3_aa: CASSPPSLNTEAFF
cdr3_nt: TGTGCCAGCTCACCTCCGAGTTTGAACACTGAAGCTTTCTTT

clone_size: .
d_call: TRBD1
j_call: TRBJ1-5
v_call: TRBV4-1
cdr3_aa: CASSQGDRVTHQPQHF
cdr3_nt: TGCGCCAGCAGCCAAGGGGACAGGGTGACGCATCAGCCCCAGCATTTT

clone_size: .
d_call: .
j_call: TRBJ2-7
v_call: TRBV28
cdr3_aa: CASSPPVSYEQYF
cdr3_nt: TGTGCCAGCAGTCCCCCGGTCTCCTACGAGCAGTACTTC